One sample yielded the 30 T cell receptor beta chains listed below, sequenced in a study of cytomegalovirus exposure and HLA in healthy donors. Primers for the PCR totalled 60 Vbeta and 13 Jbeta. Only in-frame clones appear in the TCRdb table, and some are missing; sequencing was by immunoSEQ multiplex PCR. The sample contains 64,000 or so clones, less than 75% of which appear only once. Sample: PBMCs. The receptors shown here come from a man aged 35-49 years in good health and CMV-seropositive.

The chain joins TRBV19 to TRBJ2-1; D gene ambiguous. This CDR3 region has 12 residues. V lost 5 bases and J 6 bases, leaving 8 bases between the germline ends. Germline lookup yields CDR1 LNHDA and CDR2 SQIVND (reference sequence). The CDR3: CASSRLVNEQFF. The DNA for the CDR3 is TGTGCCAGTAGTCGGCTAGTCAATGAGCAGTTCTTC.

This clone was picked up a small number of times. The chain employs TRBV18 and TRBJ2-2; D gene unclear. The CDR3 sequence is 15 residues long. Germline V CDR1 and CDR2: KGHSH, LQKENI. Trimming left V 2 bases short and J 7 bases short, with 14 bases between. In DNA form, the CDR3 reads TGTGCCAGCTCACCAGGAGAGGCCCTTAGCGGGGAGCTGTTTTTT. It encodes CASSPGEALSGELFF.

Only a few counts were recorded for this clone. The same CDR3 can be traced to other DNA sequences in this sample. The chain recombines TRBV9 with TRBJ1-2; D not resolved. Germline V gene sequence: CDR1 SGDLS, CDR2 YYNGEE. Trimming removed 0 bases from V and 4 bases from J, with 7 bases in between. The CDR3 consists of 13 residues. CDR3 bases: TGTGCCAGCAGCGTAGCAGAGGGCTATGGCTACACCTTC. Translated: CASSVAEGYGYTF.

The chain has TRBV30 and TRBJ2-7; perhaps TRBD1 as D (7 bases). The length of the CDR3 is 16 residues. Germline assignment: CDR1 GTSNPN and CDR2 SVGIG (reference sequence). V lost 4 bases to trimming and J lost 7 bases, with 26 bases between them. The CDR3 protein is CAWNNGGQGGAGEQYF. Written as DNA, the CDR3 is TGTGCCTGGAACAACGGGGGTCAGGGGGGCGCGGGGGAGCAGTACTTC.

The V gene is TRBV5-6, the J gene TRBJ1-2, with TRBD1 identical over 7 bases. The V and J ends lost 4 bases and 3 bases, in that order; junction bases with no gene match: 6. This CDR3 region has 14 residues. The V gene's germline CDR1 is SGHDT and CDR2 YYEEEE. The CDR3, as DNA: TGTGCCAGCAGCCCGGGACAGTCCGACTATGGCTACACCTTC. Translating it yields CASSPGQSDYGYTF.

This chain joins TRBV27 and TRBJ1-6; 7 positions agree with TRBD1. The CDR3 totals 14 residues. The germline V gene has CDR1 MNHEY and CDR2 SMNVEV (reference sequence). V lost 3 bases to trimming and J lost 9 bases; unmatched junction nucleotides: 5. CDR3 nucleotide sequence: TGTGCCAGCAGTTTCCGGGACAGAACTTCACCCCTCCACTTT. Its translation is CASSFRDRTSPLHF.

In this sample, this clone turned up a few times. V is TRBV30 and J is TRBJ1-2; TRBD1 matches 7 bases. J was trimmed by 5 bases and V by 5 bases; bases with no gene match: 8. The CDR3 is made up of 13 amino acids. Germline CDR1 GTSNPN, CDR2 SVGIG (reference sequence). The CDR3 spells CAWGGQAGYGYTF. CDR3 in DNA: TGTGCCTGGGGAGGACAGGCCGGGTATGGCTACACCTTC.

Written as DNA, the CDR3 is TGTGCCACCAGCAGAGGTAGCTCGGGACTAGCGGCACACAATGAGCAGTTCTTC. It codes for CATSRGSSGLAAHNEQFF. The V gene is TRBV15, the J gene TRBJ2-1, with TRBD2 matching 11 bases. The CDR3 spans 18 residues. V shed 1 base and J 5 bases; nucleotides not matched to a gene: 10. Germline V gene data show CDR1 as LNHNV and CDR2 as YYDKDF (reference sequence).

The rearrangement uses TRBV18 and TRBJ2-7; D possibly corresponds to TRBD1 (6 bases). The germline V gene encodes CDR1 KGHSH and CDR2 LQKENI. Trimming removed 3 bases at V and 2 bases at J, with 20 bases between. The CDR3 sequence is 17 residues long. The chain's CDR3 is CASSPRPTGLLPYEQYF. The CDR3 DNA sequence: TGTGCCAGCTCACCCCGCCCGACAGGCCTCCTTCCCTACGAGCAGTACTTC. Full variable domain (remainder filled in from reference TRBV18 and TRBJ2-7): NAGVMQNPRHLVRRRGQEARLRCSPMKGHSHVYWYRQLPEEGLKFMVYLQKENIIDESGMPKERFSAEFPKEGPSILRIQQVVRGDSAAYFCASSPRPTGLLPYEQYFGPGTRLTVT.

CDR3 amino acids: CASSYPTGDGANVLTF. CDR3 DNA sequence: TGTGCCAGCAGTTATCCGACAGGGGATGGGGCCAACGTCCTGACTTTC. This chain uses TRBV6-5 with TRBJ2-6; 8 bases agree with TRBD1. Germline V gene lookup returns CDR1 MNHEY and CDR2 SVGAGI. V dropped 3 bases and J dropped 3; count of bases not matched to a gene: 4. The CDR3 length is 16 residues.

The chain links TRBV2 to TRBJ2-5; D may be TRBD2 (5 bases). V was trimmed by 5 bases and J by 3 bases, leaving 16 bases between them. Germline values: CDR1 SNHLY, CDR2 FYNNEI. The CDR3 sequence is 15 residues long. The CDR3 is CASSTEAGSEETQYF. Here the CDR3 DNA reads TGTGCCAGCAGTACAGAGGCGGGTTCGGAAGAGACCCAGTACTTC.

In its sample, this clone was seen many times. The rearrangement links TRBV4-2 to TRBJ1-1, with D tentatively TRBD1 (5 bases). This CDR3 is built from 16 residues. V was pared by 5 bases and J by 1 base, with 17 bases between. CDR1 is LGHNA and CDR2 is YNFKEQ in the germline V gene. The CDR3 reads CASSEAARQSNTEAFF. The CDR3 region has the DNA TGTGCCAGCAGCGAAGCCGCCCGACAGTCGAACACTGAAGCTTTCTTT.

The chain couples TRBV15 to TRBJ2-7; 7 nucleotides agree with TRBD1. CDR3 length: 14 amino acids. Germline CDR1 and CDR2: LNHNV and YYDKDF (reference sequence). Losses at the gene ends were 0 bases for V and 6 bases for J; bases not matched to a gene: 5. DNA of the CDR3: TGTGCCACCAGCAGAGAGGACAGGAAGGGCGAGCAGTACTTC. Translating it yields CATSREDRKGEQYF.

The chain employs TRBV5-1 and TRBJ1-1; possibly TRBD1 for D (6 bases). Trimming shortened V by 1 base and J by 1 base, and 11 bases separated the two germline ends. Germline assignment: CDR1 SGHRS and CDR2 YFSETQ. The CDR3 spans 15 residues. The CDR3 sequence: CASSLTGTPNTEAFF. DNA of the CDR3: TGCGCCAGCAGCTTGACCGGGACACCGAACACTGAAGCTTTCTTT.

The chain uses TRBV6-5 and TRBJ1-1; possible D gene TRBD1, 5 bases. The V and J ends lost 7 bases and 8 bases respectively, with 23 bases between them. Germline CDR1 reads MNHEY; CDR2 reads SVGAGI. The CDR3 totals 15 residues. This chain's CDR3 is CASTTKGGARGEAFF. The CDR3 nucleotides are TGTGCCAGCACCACCAAGGGCGGGGCCCGGGGGGAAGCTTTCTTT.

CDR3: CASSLGSASYNEQFF. CDR3 sequence (DNA): TGTGCCAGCAGTTTAGGTAGCGCTTCCTACAATGAGCAGTTCTTC. This sequence joins TRBV27 and TRBJ2-1; perhaps TRBD2 as D (5 bases). CDR3 length equals 15 residues. V was cut by 2 bases and J by 1 base, with 9 bases left in between. Germline lookup yields CDR1 MNHEY and CDR2 SMNVEV (reference sequence).

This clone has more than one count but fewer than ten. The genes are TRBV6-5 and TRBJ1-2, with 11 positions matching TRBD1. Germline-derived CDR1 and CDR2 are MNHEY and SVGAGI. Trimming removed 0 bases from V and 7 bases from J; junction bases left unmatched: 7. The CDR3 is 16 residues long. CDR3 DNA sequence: TGTGCCAGCAGTTACTCTTCCGGACAGGGGGCGAGTGGCTACACCTTC. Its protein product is CASSYSSGQGASGYTF.

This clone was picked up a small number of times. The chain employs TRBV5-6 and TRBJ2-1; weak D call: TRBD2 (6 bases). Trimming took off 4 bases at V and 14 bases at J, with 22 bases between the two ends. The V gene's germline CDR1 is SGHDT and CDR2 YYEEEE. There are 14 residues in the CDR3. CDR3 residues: CASSTRMGGREEFF. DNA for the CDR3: TGTGCCAGCAGCACGCGGATGGGGGGAAGAGAAGAGTTCTTC.

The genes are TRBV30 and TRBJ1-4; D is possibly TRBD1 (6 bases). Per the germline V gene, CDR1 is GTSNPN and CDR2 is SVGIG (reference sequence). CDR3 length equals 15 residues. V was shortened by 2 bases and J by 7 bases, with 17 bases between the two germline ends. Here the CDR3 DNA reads TGTGCCTGGAGTACCTCAGGGGCCGCAGGTGAAAAACTGTTTTTT. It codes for CAWSTSGAAGEKLFF.

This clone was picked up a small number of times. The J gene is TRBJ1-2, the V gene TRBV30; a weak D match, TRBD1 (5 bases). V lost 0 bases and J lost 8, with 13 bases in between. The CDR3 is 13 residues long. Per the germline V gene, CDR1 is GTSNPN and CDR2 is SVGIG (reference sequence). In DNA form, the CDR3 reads TGTGCCTGGAGTGTAGGGCAGGGAGGAGGCTACACCTTC. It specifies CAWSVGQGGGYTF.

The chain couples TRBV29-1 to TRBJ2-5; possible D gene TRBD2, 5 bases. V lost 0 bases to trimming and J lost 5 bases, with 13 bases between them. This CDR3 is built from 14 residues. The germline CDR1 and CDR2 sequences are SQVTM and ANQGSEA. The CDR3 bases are TGCAGCGTTGAAGATTGGCGGGCCGGGGAGACCCAGTACTTC. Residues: CSVEDWRAGETQYF.

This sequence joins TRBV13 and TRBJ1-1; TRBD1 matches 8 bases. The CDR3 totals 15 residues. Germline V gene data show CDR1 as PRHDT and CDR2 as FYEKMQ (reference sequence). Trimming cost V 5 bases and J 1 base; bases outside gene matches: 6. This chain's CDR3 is CASSPTGEGNTEAFF. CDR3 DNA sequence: TGTGCCAGCAGCCCGACAGGGGAGGGGAACACTGAAGCTTTCTTT.

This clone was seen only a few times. This CDR3 reads CASSAVGWNLYEQYF. CDR3 coding DNA: TGTGCCAGCAGCGCGGTCGGATGGAACCTCTACGAGCAGTACTTC. The genes are TRBV5-8 and TRBJ2-7; D is unclear. The CDR3 is made up of 15 amino acids. Deletions cut 4 bases from V and 3 bases from J, with 17 bases between. The germline V gene encodes CDR1 SGHTS and CDR2 YDEGEE.

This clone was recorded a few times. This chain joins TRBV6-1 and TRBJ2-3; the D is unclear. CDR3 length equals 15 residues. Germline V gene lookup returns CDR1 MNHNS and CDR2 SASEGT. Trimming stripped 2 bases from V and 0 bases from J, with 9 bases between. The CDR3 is CASSEPTSSTDTQYF. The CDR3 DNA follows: TGTGCCAGCAGTGAACCGACATCTAGCACAGATACGCAGTATTTT.

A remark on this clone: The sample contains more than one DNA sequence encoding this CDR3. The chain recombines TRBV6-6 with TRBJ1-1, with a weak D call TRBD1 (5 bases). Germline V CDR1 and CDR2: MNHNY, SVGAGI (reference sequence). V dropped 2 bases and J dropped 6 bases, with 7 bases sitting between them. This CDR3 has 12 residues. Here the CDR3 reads CASSYPGAEAFF. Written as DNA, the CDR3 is TGTGCCAGCAGTTACCCGGGGGCTGAAGCTTTCTTT.

CDR3 loop: CASSGGTGRSNEKLFF. DNA for the CDR3: TGTGCCAGCAGTGGGGGGACAGGGAGATCTAATGAAAAACTGTTTTTT. The chain carries TRBV25-1 and TRBJ1-4; 9 positions agree with TRBD1. The CDR3 totals 16 residues. CDR1 is MGHDK, CDR2 SYGVNS, per germline. The J segment lost 3 bases and the V segment lost 4 bases, leaving 6 bases of the junction unmatched.

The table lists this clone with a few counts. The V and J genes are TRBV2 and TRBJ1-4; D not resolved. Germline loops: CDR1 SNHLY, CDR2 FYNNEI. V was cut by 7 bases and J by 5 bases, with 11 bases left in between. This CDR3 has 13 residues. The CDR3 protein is CASIVDTNEKLFF. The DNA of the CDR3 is TGTGCCAGCATTGTTGATACAAATGAAAAACTGTTTTTT.

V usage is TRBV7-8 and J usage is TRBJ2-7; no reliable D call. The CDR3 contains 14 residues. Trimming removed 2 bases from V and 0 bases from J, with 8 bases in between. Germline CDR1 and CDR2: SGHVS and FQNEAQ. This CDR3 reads CASSLILSSYEQYF. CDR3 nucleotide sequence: TGTGCCAGCAGCTTAATACTGAGCTCCTACGAGCAGTACTTC.

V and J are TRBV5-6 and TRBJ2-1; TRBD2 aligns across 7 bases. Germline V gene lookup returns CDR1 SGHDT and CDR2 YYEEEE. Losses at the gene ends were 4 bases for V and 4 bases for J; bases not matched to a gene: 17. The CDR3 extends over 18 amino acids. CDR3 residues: CASSRWRSRGGGYNEQFF. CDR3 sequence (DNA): TGTGCCAGCAGCCGGTGGCGTAGTCGGGGCGGGGGTTACAATGAGCAGTTCTTC.

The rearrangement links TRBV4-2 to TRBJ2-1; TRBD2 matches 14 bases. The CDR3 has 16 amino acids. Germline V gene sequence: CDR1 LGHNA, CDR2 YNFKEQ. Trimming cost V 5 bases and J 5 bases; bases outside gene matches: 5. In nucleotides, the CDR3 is TGTGCCAGCAGCGGGACTAGCGGGAGCTTTGACAATGAGCAGTTCTTC. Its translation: CASSGTSGSFDNEQFF.